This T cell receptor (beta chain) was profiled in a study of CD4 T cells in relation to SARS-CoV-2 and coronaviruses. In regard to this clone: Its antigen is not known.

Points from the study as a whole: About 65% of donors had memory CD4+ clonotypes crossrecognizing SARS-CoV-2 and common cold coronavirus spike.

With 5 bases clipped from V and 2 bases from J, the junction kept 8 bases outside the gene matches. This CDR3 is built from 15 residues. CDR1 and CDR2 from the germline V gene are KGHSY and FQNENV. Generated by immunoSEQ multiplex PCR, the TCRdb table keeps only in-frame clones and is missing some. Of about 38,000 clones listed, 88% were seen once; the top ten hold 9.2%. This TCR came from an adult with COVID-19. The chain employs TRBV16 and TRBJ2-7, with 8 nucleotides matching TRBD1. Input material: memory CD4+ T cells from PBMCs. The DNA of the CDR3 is TGTGCCAGCAGCACGGCGGGACAGGAGACCTACGAGCAGTACTTC. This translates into CASSTAGQETYEQYF.